This entry lists 7 T cell receptor beta chains sequenced from one sample in a study of beta chain features in type 1 diabetes. Study-wide results and caveats: TCRB CDR3s were moderately but significantly shorter in Type 1 diabetes patients in all four CD4+ subsets.

Expressed TCRB transcripts were sequenced after all isolated RNA was converted to cDNA. Here immunoSEQ multiplex PCR was the method, and the copy in TCRdb shows in-frame clones only, minus some. Found here are about 700,000 clones, around 15% of them singletons; the top ten hold 0.022%. Their recognized antigens are unknown. The sample taken for sequencing was naive CD4+ T cells from blood. The receptors here all came from a man aged 18-30 years with type 1 diabetes.

This chain links TRBV7-9 with TRBJ2-7; D gene unclear. This CDR3 is 12 amino acids long. V dropped 5 bases and J dropped 5 bases, with 10 bases sitting between them. Germline loops: CDR1 SEHNR, CDR2 FQNEAQ (reference sequence). The CDR3 DNA reads as TGTGCCAGCAGCGCCGTTACCGACGAGCAGTACTTC. Translated: CASSAVTDEQYF.

J is TRBJ2-4 and V is TRBV7-9, with 7 bases lining up with TRBD1. Germline CDR1 and CDR2: SEHNR and FQNEAQ (reference sequence). After removal of 4 bases from V and 6 bases from J, the junction contained 3 bases not matched to a gene. The CDR3 loop spans 13 amino acids. The CDR3 nucleotides read TGTGCCAGCAGCTCAAGACAGGGAAACATTCAGTACTTC. Translation gives CASSSRQGNIQYF.

The rearrangement uses TRBV7-9 and TRBJ1-6, with D unresolved. Trimming left V 0 bases short and J 0 bases short, with 12 bases between. The CDR3 contains 18 residues. Germline CDR1 and CDR2: SEHNR and FQNEAQ (reference sequence). The CDR3 nucleotides read TGTGCCAGCAGCTTAGCCCTGACGGAGAGCTCCTATAATTCACCCCTCCACTTT. Amino acids: CASSLALTESSYNSPLHF.

The J gene is TRBJ2-1, the V gene TRBV6-5, with a tentative D call TRBD2 (5 bases). Trimming removed 4 bases at V and 7 bases at J, with 8 bases between. Looked up from germline, CDR1 is MNHEY and CDR2 is SVGAGI. This CDR3 contains 12 residues. The CDR3 is CASSSGRNEQFF. The DNA for the CDR3 is TGTGCCAGCAGTTCTGGGAGAAATGAGCAGTTCTTC.

V and J are TRBV30 and TRBJ2-5; tentative D call: TRBD2 (7 bases). V was clipped by 0 bases and J by 2 bases, with 13 bases between them. The CDR3 has 15 amino acids. CDR1 GTSNPN and CDR2 SVGIG come from the germline V gene (reference sequence). CDR3 region: CAWSVGGLGQETQYF. The CDR3 nucleotides are TGTGCCTGGAGTGTCGGGGGGCTCGGACAAGAGACCCAGTACTTC.

This clone was detected only a few times. The rearrangement links TRBV5-1 to TRBJ2-1; D gene unclear. Germline V CDR1 and CDR2: SGHRS, YFSETQ. This CDR3 contains 13 residues. Trimming took 2 bases from V and 10 from J, leaving 13 bases between them. CDR3 in amino acids: CASSLDTWYEQFF. CDR3 in DNA: TGCGCCAGCAGCTTAGATACGTGGTACGAGCAGTTCTTC.

The chain is built from TRBV27 and TRBJ1-1, with a tentative D call TRBD1 (6 bases). Trimming pared 6 bases from V and 6 bases from J, leaving 8 bases between. The CDR3 spans 11 residues. From germline, CDR1 is MNHEY and CDR2 SMNVEV (reference sequence). For the CDR3, the DNA is TGTGCCAGCAGAACAGGGTCTGAAGCTTTCTTT. As protein: CASRTGSEAFF.